What follows are 2 T cell receptor beta chains derived from one specimen sequenced in a study of blood T cell repertoires in COVID-19. Here immunoSEQ multiplex PCR was the method, and the copy in TCRdb shows in-frame clones only, minus some. Of under 95,000 clones detected, approximately 90% appear once; the ten largest clones hold around 5.8%. Source material: peripheral blood. Receptors were obtained from a woman between 45 and 65 years old with acute or convalescent COVID-19.

The chain couples TRBV28 to TRBJ1-5; the match to TRBD1 covers 8 bases. The CDR3 loop spans 17 amino acids. V shed 4 bases and J 1 base; nucleotides not matched to a gene: 9. Germline CDR1 reads MDHEN; CDR2 reads SYDVKM. CDR3 bases: TGTGCCAGCAGTTCCGCCAGGGGGCGGTGGAGCAATCAGCCCCAGCATTTT. Translated, it gives CASSSARGRWSNQPQHF.

The chain uses TRBV19 and TRBJ2-3, with 10 bases lining up with TRBD2. Germline loops: CDR1 LNHDA, CDR2 SQIVND (reference sequence). The CDR3 loop spans 18 amino acids. V shed 0 bases, J shed 0 bases, and the junction held 6 bases outside the gene matches. The CDR3, as DNA: TGTGCCAGTAGTATAGAAGGGAAACTAGCGGGAAGCACAGATACGCAGTATTTT. It encodes CASSIEGKLAGSTDTQYF.